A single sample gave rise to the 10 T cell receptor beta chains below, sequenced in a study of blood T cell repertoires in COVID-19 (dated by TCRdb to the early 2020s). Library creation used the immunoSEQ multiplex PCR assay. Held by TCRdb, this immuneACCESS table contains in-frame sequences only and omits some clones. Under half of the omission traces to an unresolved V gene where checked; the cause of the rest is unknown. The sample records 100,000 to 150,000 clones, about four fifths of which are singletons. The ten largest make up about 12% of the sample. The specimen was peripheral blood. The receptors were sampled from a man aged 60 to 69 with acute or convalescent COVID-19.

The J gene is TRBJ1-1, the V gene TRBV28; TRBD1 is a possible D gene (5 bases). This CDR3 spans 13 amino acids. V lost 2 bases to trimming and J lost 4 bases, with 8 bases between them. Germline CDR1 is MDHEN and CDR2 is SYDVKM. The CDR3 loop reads CASSLMGGTEAFF. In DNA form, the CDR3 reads TGTGCCAGCAGTTTAATGGGGGGCACTGAAGCTTTCTTT.

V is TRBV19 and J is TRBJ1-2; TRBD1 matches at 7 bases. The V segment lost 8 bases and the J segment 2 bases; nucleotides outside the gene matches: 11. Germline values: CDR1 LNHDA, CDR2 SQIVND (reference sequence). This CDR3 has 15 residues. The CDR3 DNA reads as TGTGCCAGTCAAGGGGGCCCGGGATTAAACTATGGCTACACCTTC. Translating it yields CASQGGPGLNYGYTF.

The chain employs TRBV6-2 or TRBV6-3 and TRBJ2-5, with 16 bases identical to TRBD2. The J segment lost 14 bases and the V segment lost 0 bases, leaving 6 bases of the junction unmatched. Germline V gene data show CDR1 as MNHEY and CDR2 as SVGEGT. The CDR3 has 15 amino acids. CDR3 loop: CASSYSGTSGRAYYF. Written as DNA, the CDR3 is TGTGCCAGCAGTTACTCTGGGACTAGCGGGAGGGCCTACTACTTC.

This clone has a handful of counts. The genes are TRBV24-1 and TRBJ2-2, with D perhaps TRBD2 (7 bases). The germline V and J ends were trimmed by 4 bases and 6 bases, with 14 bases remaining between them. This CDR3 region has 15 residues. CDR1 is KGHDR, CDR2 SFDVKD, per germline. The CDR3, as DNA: TGTGCCACCAGTGAGGCCCGGGGGGCGCCCGGGGAGCTGTTTTTT. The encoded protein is CATSEARGAPGELFF.

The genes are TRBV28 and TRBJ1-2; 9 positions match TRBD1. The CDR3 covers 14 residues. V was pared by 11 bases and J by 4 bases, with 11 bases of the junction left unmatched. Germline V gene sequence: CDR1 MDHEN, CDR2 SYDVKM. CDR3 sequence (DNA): TGTGCCTCCCAAAACCCACAGGGGGCCTATGGCTACACCTTC. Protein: CASQNPQGAYGYTF.

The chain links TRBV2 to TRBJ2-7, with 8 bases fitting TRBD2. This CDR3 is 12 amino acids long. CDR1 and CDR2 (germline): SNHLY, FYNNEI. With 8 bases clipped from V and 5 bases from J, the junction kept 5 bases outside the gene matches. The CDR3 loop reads CASGRGAHEQYF. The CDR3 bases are TGTGCCAGCGGGCGGGGGGCCCACGAGCAGTACTTC.

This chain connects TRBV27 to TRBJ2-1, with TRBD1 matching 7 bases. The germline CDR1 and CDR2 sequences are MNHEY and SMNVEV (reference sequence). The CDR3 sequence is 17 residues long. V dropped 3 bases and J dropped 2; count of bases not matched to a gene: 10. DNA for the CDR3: TGTGCCAGCAGTTTCCCCCTGACAGGGTCTACCTACAATGAGCAGTTCTTC. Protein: CASSFPLTGSTYNEQFF.

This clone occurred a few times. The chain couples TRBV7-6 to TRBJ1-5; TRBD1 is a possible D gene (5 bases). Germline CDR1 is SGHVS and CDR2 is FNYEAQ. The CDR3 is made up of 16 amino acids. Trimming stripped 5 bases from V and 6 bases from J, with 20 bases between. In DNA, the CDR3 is TGTGCCAGCAGCCCGCGGGGGGGAGATCCCTTTCAGCCCCAGCATTTT. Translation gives CASSPRGGDPFQPQHF.

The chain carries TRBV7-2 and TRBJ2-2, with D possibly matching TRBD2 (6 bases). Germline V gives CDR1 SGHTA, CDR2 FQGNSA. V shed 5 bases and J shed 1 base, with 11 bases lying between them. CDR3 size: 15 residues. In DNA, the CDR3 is TGTGCCAGCAGCCCCCTGGGACTGAACACCGGGGAGCTGTTTTTT. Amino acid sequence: CASSPLGLNTGELFF. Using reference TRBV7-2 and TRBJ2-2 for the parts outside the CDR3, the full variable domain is GAGVSQSPSNKVTEKGKDVELRCDPISGHTALYWYRQSLGQGLEFLIYFQGNSAPDKSGLPSDRFSAERTGGSVSTLTIQRTQQEDSAVYLCASSPLGLNTGELFFGEGSRLTVL.

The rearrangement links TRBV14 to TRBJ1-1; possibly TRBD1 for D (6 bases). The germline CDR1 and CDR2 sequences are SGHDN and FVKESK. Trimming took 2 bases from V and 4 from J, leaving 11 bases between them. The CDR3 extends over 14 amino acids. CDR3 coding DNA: TGTGCCAGCAGCCAACTTAGGACAGCCACTGAAGCTTTCTTT. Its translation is CASSQLRTATEAFF.